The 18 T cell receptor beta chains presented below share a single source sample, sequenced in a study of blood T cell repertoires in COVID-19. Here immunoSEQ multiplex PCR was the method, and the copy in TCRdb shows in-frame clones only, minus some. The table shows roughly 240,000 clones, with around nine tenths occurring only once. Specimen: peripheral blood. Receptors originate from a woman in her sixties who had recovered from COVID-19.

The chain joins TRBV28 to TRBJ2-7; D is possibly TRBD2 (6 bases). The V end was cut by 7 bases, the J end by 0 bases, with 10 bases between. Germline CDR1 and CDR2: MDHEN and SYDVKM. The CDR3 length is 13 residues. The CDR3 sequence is CASIEGGSYEQYF. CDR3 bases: TGTGCCAGCATTGAGGGAGGCTCCTACGAGCAGTACTTC. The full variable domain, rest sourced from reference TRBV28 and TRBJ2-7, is DVKVTQSSRYLVKRTGEKVFLECVQDMDHENMFWYRQDPGLGLRLIYFSYDVKMKEKGDIPEGYSVSREKKERFSLILESASTNQTSMYLCASIEGGSYEQYFGPGTRLTVT.

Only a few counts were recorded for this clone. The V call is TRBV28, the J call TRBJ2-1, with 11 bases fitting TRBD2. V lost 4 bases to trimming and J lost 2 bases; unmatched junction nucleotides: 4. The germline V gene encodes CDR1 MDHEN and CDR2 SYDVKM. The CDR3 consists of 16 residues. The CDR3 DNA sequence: TGTGCCAGCAGTTATAGCGGGGGGGCGGCCTACAATGAGCAGTTCTTC. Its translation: CASSYSGGAAYNEQFF.

Here the CDR3 DNA reads TGTGCCAGCAAGAGGACAGGGACAATGAACACTGAAGCTTTCTTT. It specifies CASKRTGTMNTEAFF. The chain joins TRBV6-5 to TRBJ1-1, with 8 bases that match TRBD1. Trimming took 7 bases from V and 0 from J; bases not matched to a gene: 7. The germline V gene encodes CDR1 MNHEY and CDR2 SVGAGI. This CDR3 comprises 15 residues.

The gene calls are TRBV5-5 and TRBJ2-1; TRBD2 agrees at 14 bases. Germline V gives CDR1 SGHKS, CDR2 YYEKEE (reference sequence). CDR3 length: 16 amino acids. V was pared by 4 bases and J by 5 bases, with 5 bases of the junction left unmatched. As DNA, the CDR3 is TGTGCCAGCAGCGTGGGGACTAGCGGGGGCCACAATGAGCAGTTCTTC. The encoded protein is CASSVGTSGGHNEQFF.

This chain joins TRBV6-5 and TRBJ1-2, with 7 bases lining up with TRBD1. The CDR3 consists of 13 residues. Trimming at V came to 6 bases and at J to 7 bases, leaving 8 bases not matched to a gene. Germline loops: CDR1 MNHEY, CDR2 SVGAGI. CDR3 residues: CASSGQAWSGYTF. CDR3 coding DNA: TGTGCCAGCAGCGGACAGGCGTGGAGTGGCTACACCTTC.

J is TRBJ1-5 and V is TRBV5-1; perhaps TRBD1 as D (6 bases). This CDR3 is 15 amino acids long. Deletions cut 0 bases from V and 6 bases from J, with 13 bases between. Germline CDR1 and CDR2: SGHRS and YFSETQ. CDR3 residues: CASSLEGGVGQPQHF. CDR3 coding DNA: TGCGCCAGCAGCTTGGAAGGGGGAGTGGGTCAGCCCCAGCATTTT.

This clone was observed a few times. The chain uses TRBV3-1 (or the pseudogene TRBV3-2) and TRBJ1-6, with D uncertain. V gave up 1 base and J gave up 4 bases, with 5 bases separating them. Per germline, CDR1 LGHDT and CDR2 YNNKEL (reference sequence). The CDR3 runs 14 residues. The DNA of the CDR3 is TGTGCCAGCAGCCAAGCTCCGTATAATTCACCCCTCCACTTT. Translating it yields CASSQAPYNSPLHF.

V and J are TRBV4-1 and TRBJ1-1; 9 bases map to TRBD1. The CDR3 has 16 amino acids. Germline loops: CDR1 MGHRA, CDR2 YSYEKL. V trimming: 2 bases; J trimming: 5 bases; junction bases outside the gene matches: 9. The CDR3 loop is CASSQRPPTGGTEAFF. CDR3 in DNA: TGCGCCAGCAGCCAACGCCCCCCGACAGGGGGGACTGAAGCTTTCTTT.

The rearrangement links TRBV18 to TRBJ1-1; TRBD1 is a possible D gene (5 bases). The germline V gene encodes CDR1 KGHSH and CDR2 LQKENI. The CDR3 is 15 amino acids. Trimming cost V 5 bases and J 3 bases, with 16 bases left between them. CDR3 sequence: CASSWAPSRDTEAFF. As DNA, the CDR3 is TGTGCCAGCTCATGGGCGCCCAGCAGGGACACTGAAGCTTTCTTT.

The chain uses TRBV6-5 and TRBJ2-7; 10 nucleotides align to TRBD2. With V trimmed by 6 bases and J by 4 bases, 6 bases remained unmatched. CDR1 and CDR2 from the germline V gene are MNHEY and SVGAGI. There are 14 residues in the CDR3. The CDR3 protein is CASRLAGGRYEQYF. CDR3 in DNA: TGTGCCAGCAGGTTAGCGGGGGGACGTTACGAGCAGTACTTC.

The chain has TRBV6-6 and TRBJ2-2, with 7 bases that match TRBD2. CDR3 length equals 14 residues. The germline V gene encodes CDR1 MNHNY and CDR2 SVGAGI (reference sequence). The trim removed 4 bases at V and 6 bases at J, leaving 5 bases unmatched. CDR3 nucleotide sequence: TGTGCCAGCAGTTTTTATCGGGGGGCCGGGGAGCTGTTTTTT. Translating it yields CASSFYRGAGELFF.

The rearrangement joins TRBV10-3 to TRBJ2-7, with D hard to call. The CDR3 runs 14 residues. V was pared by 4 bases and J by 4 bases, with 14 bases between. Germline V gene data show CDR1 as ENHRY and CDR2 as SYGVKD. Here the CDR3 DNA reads TGTGCCATCAGTGCGACATCGGCGAATTACGAGCAGTACTTC. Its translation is CAISATSANYEQYF.

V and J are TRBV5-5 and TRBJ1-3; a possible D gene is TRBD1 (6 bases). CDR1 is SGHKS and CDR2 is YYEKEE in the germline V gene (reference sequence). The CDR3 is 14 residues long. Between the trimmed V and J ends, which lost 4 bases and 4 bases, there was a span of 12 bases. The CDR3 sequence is CASSRGSSGNTIYF. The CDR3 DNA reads TGTGCCAGCAGCAGGGGGTCGTCCGGAAACACCATATATTTT.

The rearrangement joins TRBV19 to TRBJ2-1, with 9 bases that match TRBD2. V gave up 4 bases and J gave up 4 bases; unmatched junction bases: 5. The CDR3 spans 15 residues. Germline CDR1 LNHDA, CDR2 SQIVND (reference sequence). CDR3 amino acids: CASSSGGAYYNEQFF. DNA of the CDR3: TGTGCCAGTAGTAGCGGGGGGGCCTATTACAATGAGCAGTTCTTC.

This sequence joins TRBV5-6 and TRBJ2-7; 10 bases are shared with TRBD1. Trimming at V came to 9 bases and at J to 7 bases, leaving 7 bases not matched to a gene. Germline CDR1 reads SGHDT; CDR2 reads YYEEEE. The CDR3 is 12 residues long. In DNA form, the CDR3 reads TGTGCCACCCGACAGGGGGCTAGGGAGCAGTACTTC. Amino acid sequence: CATRQGAREQYF.

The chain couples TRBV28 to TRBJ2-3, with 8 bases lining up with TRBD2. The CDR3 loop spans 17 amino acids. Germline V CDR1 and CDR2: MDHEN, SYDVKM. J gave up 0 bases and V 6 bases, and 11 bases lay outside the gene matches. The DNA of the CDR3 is TGTGCCAGCAGGAGGGGAGCTAGCGGGCTTAGCACAGATACGCAGTATTTT. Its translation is CASRRGASGLSTDTQYF.

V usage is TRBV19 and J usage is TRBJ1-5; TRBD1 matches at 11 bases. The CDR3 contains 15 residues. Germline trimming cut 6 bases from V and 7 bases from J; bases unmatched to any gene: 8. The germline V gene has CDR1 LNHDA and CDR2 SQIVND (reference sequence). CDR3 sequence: CASRKGQGAGQPQHF. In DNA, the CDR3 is TGTGCCAGTAGAAAAGGACAGGGGGCCGGCCAGCCCCAGCATTTT.

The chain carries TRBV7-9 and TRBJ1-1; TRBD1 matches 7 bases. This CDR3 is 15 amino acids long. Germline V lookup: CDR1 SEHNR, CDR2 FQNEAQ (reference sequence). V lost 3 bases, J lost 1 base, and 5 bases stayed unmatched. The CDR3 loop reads CASSLGQTGNTEAFF. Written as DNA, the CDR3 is TGTGCCAGCAGCTTGGGACAGACGGGGAACACTGAAGCTTTCTTT.